This is a list of T cell receptor beta chains from one sample in a study of cytomegalovirus exposure and HLA in healthy donors. The table came from immunoSEQ multiplex PCR; TCRdb's copy has only in-frame clones and leaves some out. Seen here are some 130,000 clones, approximately 80% observed once, and the top ten hold 3% to 5%. The sequenced sample was PBMCs. All receptors derive from a male donor in good health and CMV-seronegative. The CDR3 runs from the conserved cysteine through the conserved F or W. Fields, in order: V gene, J gene, clone size, D gene, CDR3 protein, CDR3 DNA. The D gene is left open where the match is weak. Rows give clone size only sometimes, using once, few, many, or a class for an expanded clone.

V gene: TRBV18
J gene: TRBJ1-1
clone size: .
D gene: TRBD1
CDR3 protein: CASSPTGGVDTEAFF
CDR3 DNA: TGTGCCAGCTCACCCACAGGGGGCGTGGACACTGAAGCTTTCTTT

V gene: TRBV6-1
J gene: TRBJ2-7
clone size: few
D gene: .
CDR3 protein: CASRGQQEKTYEQYF
CDR3 DNA: TGTGCCAGCAGGGGACAACAGGAGAAAACCTACGAGCAGTACTTC

V gene: TRBV5-1
J gene: TRBJ2-1
clone size: .
D gene: .
CDR3 protein: CASSWLGSMEGMNEQFF
CDR3 DNA: TGCGCCAGCAGCTGGTTGGGTAGTATGGAGGGCATGAATGAGCAGTTCTTC

V gene: TRBV29-1
J gene: TRBJ2-3
clone size: .
D gene: .
CDR3 protein: CSGRDSPTDTQYF
CDR3 DNA: TGCAGCGGTCGGGACTCCCCCACAGATACGCAGTATTTT

V gene: TRBV20-1
J gene: TRBJ2-5
clone size: .
D gene: .
CDR3 protein: CSAGARETQYF
CDR3 DNA: TGCAGTGCGGGGGCGAGGGAGACCCAGTACTTC

V gene: TRBV7-9
J gene: TRBJ2-1
clone size: .
D gene: .
CDR3 protein: CSSSLITSFYNEQFF
CDR3 DNA: TGTTCCAGCAGCTTAATCACTAGCTTCTACAATGAGCAGTTCTTC

V gene: TRBV5-1
J gene: TRBJ2-7
clone size: .
D gene: .
CDR3 protein: CASSLGQASYEQYF
CDR3 DNA: TGCGCCAGCAGCTTGGGGCAGGCCTCCTACGAGCAGTACTTC

V gene: TRBV7-3
J gene: TRBJ2-3
clone size: few
D gene: .
CDR3 protein: CASSPGGVSTTDTQYF
CDR3 DNA: TGTGCCAGCAGCCCAGGAGGGGTGAGCACGACAGATACGCAGTATTTT

V gene: TRBV4-2
J gene: TRBJ1-5
clone size: once
D gene: .
CDR3 protein: CASSQDVGNQPQHF
CDR3 DNA: TGTGCCAGCAGCCAAGATGTAGGCAATCAGCCCCAGCATTTT

V gene: TRBV6-5
J gene: TRBJ1-1
clone size: .
D gene: TRBD1
CDR3 protein: CASTGDSEAFF
CDR3 DNA: TGTGCCAGTACAGGGGACTCTGAAGCTTTCTTT

V gene: TRBV7-2
J gene: TRBJ1-5
clone size: .
D gene: TRBD1
CDR3 protein: CASSPGGQSYQPQHF
CDR3 DNA: TGTGCCAGCAGCCCAGGGGGACAGAGTTATCAGCCCCAGCATTTT

V gene: TRBV19
J gene: TRBJ2-2
clone size: .
D gene: .
CDR3 protein: CASSPLQGNTGELFF
CDR3 DNA: TGTGCCAGTAGTCCCCTACAGGGGAACACCGGGGAGCTGTTTTTT

V gene: TRBV19
J gene: TRBJ2-1
clone size: .
D gene: .
CDR3 protein: CASSSAAGNEQFF
CDR3 DNA: TGTGCCAGTAGTTCCGCGGCGGGAAATGAGCAGTTCTTC

V gene: TRBV9
J gene: TRBJ2-6
clone size: .
D gene: .
CDR3 protein: CASSPGNSGANVLTF
CDR3 DNA: TGTGCCAGCAGCCCCGGGAACTCTGGGGCCAACGTCCTGACTTTC

V gene: TRBV6-1
J gene: TRBJ1-1
clone size: .
D gene: .
CDR3 protein: CASSWGGSLNTEAFF
CDR3 DNA: TGTGCCAGCAGTTGGGGGGGGTCCCTGAACACTGAAGCTTTCTTT

V gene: TRBV28
J gene: TRBJ1-2
clone size: .
D gene: .
CDR3 protein: CASSLLGVSLQGYTF
CDR3 DNA: TGTGCCAGCAGTTTACTCGGGGTATCCCTTCAAGGCTACACCTTC

V gene: TRBV7-2
J gene: TRBJ2-1
clone size: .
D gene: .
CDR3 protein: CASKAEWNEQFF
CDR3 DNA: TGTGCCAGCAAAGCTGAGTGGAATGAGCAGTTCTTC

V gene: TRBV29-1
J gene: TRBJ1-1
clone size: .
D gene: .
CDR3 protein: CSVDEPVSSTEAFF
CDR3 DNA: TGCAGCGTTGACGAACCAGTCAGTTCCACTGAAGCTTTCTTT

V gene: TRBV2
J gene: TRBJ1-3
clone size: .
D gene: TRBD1
CDR3 protein: CASSSNRHRDRGNTIYF
CDR3 DNA: TGTGCCAGCAGCTCGAATCGCCACCGGGACAGAGGAAACACCATATATTTT

V gene: TRBV5-1
J gene: TRBJ2-7
clone size: .
D gene: TRBD1
CDR3 protein: CASRATGPSYEQYF
CDR3 DNA: TGCGCCAGCAGGGCGACAGGGCCCTCCTACGAGCAGTACTTC

V gene: TRBV7-7
J gene: TRBJ2-7
clone size: .
D gene: .
CDR3 protein: CASSLTIPRDSVSYEQYF
CDR3 DNA: TGTGCTAGCAGCTTAACTATTCCCCGGGACTCCGTCTCCTACGAGCAGTACTTC

V gene: TRBV12-5
J gene: TRBJ2-7
clone size: .
D gene: .
CDR3 protein: CASGSGAAYEQYF
CDR3 DNA: TGTGCTAGTGGTTCTGGGGCTGCCTACGAGCAGTACTTC

V gene: TRBV19
J gene: TRBJ1-5
clone size: .
D gene: TRBD1
CDR3 protein: CASSMDRASNQPQHF
CDR3 DNA: TGTGCCAGTAGTATGGACAGGGCAAGCAATCAGCCCCAGCATTTT

V gene: TRBV10-2
J gene: TRBJ2-7
clone size: .
D gene: .
CDR3 protein: CASSDYGRYEQYF
CDR3 DNA: TGCGCCAGCAGTGACTACGGGAGATACGAGCAGTACTTC

V gene: TRBV6-5
J gene: TRBJ2-7
clone size: .
D gene: .
CDR3 protein: CASSQTATFSYEQYF
CDR3 DNA: TGTGCCAGCAGTCAGACAGCGACCTTCTCCTACGAGCAGTACTTC

V gene: TRBV25-1
J gene: TRBJ2-2
clone size: .
D gene: TRBD1
CDR3 protein: CASSEDRVNTGELFF
CDR3 DNA: TGTGCCAGCAGTGAGGACAGGGTTAACACCGGGGAGCTGTTTTTT

V gene: TRBV5-4
J gene: TRBJ1-5
clone size: .
D gene: .
CDR3 protein: CASSLDQGTNQPQHF
CDR3 DNA: TGTGCCAGCAGCTTGGACCAGGGGACAAATCAGCCCCAGCATTTT

V gene: TRBV11-1
J gene: TRBJ2-5
clone size: few
D gene: TRBD2
CDR3 protein: CASSFMGLAQETQYF
CDR3 DNA: TGTGCCAGCAGTTTTATGGGACTAGCCCAAGAGACCCAGTACTTC

V gene: TRBV7-2
J gene: TRBJ2-1
clone size: .
D gene: .
CDR3 protein: CASSRGGVSYNEQFF
CDR3 DNA: TGTGCCAGCAGCAGGGGAGGCGTCTCCTACAATGAGCAGTTCTTC

V gene: TRBV18
J gene: TRBJ1-4
clone size: .
D gene: TRBD1
CDR3 protein: CASSPRTGQNEKLFF
CDR3 DNA: TGTGCCAGCTCACCTCGGACAGGACAAAATGAAAAACTGTTTTTT

V gene: TRBV27
J gene: TRBJ2-1
clone size: .
D gene: TRBD2
CDR3 protein: CASSLPSAGGPYNEQFF
CDR3 DNA: TGTGCCAGCAGTTTACCTTCCGCGGGAGGCCCCTACAATGAGCAGTTCTTC

V gene: TRBV11-1
J gene: TRBJ2-3
clone size: .
D gene: TRBD2
CDR3 protein: CASSSPRKGREGIDTQYF
CDR3 DNA: TGTGCCAGCAGCTCCCCTCGCAAGGGGCGGGAGGGGATAGATACGCAGTATTTT

V gene: TRBV2
J gene: TRBJ2-6
clone size: .
D gene: .
CDR3 protein: CASSTGPGANVLTF
CDR3 DNA: TGTGCCAGCAGTACAGGGCCTGGGGCCAACGTCCTGACTTTC

V gene: TRBV7-3
J gene: TRBJ1-1
clone size: .
D gene: .
CDR3 protein: CASSLNGGMMNTEAFF
CDR3 DNA: TGTGCCAGCAGCTTAAATGGAGGGATGATGAACACTGAAGCTTTCTTT

V gene: TRBV2
J gene: TRBJ2-2
clone size: few
D gene: .
CDR3 protein: CASRARDSGFTGELFF
CDR3 DNA: TGTGCCAGCAGGGCCCGGGACAGCGGGTTCACCGGGGAGCTGTTTTTT

V gene: TRBV6-1
J gene: TRBJ1-5
clone size: .
D gene: .
CDR3 protein: CASSELQPQHF
CDR3 DNA: TGTGCCAGCAGTGAACTTCAGCCCCAGCATTTT

V gene: TRBV9
J gene: TRBJ2-5
clone size: .
D gene: TRBD2
CDR3 protein: CASSPLAGGHKTQYF
CDR3 DNA: TGTGCCAGCAGCCCACTAGCGGGAGGGCATAAGACCCAGTACTTC

V gene: TRBV29-1
J gene: TRBJ2-5
clone size: .
D gene: .
CDR3 protein: CSVRGETQYF
CDR3 DNA: TGCAGCGTAAGAGGGGAGACCCAGTACTTC

V gene: TRBV14
J gene: TRBJ1-1
clone size: few
D gene: TRBD1
CDR3 protein: CASSQIPGGMNTEAFF
CDR3 DNA: TGTGCCAGCAGCCAAATACCAGGGGGTATGAACACTGAAGCTTTCTTT

V gene: TRBV14
J gene: TRBJ2-3
clone size: once
D gene: .
CDR3 protein: CASSTYSADTQYF
CDR3 DNA: TGTGCCAGCAGCACCTACAGTGCCGATACGCAGTATTTT

V gene: TRBV9
J gene: TRBJ2-1
clone size: .
D gene: .
CDR3 protein: CASSVSGAGGEQFF
CDR3 DNA: TGTGCCAGCAGCGTATCAGGGGCCGGAGGTGAGCAGTTCTTC

V gene: TRBV7-9
J gene: TRBJ1-4
clone size: few
D gene: .
CDR3 protein: CASSLEGLSAEKLFF
CDR3 DNA: TGTGCCAGCAGCTTAGAGGGGTTGTCCGCTGAAAAACTGTTTTTT

V gene: TRBV6-4
J gene: TRBJ2-1
clone size: many
D gene: .
CDR3 protein: CASSDGQRDINEQFF
CDR3 DNA: TGTGCCAGCAGTGACGGACAGCGGGACATCAATGAGCAGTTCTTC

V gene: TRBV30
J gene: TRBJ2-2
clone size: .
D gene: .
CDR3 protein: CAWSGGVPGELFF
CDR3 DNA: TGTGCCTGGAGTGGGGGGGTACCCGGGGAGCTGTTTTTT

V gene: TRBV19
J gene: TRBJ2-7
clone size: .
D gene: .
CDR3 protein: CASSIDPQAKAEQYF
CDR3 DNA: TGTGCCAGTAGTATAGATCCACAGGCAAAGGCCGAGCAGTACTTC

V gene: TRBV27
J gene: TRBJ1-3
clone size: .
D gene: .
CDR3 protein: CASSTVRGNTIYF
CDR3 DNA: TGTGCCAGCAGTACGGTTCGGGGAAACACCATATATTTT

V gene: TRBV6-1
J gene: TRBJ1-6
clone size: once
D gene: TRBD1
CDR3 protein: CASMDGTGARSPLHF
CDR3 DNA: TGTGCCAGCATGGATGGGACAGGGGCAAGGTCACCCCTCCACTTT

V gene: TRBV11-1
J gene: TRBJ2-2
clone size: .
D gene: TRBD1
CDR3 protein: CASRNLRTGVTGELFF
CDR3 DNA: TGTGCCAGCCGCAACCTTAGGACAGGGGTGACCGGGGAGCTGTTTTTT